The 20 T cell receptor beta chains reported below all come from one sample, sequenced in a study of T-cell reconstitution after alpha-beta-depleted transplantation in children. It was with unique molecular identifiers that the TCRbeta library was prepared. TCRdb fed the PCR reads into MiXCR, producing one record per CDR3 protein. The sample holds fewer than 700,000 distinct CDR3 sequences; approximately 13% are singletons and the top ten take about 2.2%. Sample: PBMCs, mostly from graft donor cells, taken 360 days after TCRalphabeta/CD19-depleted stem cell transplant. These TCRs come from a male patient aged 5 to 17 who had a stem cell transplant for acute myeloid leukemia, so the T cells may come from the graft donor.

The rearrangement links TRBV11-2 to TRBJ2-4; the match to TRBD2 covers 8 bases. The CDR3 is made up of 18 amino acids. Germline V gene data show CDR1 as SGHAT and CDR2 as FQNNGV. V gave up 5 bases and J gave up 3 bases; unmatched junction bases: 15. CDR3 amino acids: CASSTWTSGREGKNIQYF. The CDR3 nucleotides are TGTGCCAGCAGCACCTGGACGAGCGGGAGAGAAGGCAAAAACATTCAGTACTTC.

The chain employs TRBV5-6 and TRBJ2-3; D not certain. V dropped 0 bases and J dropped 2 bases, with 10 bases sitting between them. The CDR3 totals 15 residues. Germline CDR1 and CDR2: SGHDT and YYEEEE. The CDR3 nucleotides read TGTGCCAGCAGCTTGGGTCTAGGCCACACAGATACGCAGTATTTT. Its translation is CASSLGLGHTDTQYF.

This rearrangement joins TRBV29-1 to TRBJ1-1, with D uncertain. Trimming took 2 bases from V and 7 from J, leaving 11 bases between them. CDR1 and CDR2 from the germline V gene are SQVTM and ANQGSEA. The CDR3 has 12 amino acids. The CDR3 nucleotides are TGCAGCGTTGAACTGGCCGGGTTTGAAGCTTTCTTT. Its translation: CSVELAGFEAFF. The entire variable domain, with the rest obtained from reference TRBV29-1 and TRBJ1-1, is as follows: SAVISQKPSRDICQRGTSLTIQCQVDSQVTMMFWYRQQPGQSLTLIATANQGSEATYESGFVIDKFPISRPNLTFSTLTVSNMSPEDSSIYLCSVELAGFEAFFGQGTRLTVV.

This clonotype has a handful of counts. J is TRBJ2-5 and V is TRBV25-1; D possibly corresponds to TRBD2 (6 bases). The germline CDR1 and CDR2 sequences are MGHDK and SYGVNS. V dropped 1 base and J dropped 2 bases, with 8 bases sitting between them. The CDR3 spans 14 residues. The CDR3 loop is CASSEWEVQETQYF. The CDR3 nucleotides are TGTGCCAGCAGTGAATGGGAGGTACAAGAGACCCAGTACTTC.

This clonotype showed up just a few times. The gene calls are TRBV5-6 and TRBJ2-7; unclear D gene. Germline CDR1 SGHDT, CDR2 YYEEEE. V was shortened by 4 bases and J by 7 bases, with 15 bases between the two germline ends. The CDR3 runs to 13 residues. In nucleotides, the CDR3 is TGTGCCAGCAGCGACACTCCCCTGGGGGAGCAGTACTTC. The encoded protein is CASSDTPLGEQYF.

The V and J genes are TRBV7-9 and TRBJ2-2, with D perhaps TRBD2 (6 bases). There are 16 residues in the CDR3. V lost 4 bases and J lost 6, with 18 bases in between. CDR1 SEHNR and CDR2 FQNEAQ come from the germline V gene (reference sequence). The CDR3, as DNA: TGTGCCAGCAGCTACGGCCCCAAGGGACTTTCCGGGGAGCTGTTTTTT. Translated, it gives CASSYGPKGLSGELFF.

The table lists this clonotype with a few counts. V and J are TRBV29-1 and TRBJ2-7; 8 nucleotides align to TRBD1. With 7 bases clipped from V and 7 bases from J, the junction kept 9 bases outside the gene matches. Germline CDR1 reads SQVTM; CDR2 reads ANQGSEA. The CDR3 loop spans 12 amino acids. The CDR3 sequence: CSGIGQGGEQYF. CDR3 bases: TGCAGCGGAATTGGACAGGGTGGTGAGCAGTACTTC.

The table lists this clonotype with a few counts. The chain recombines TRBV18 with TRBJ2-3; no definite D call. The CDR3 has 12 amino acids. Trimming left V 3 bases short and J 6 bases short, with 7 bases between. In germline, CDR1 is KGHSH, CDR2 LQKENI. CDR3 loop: CASSPVPDTQYF. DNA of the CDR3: TGTGCCAGCTCACCTGTCCCGGATACGCAGTATTTT.

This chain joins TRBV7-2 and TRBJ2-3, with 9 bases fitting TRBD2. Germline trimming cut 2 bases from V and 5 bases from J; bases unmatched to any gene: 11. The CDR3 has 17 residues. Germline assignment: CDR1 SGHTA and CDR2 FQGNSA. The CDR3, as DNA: TGTGCCAGCAGCTTAACCCGGGGCGGGAGGGCCATAGATACGCAGTATTTT. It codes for CASSLTRGGRAIDTQYF.

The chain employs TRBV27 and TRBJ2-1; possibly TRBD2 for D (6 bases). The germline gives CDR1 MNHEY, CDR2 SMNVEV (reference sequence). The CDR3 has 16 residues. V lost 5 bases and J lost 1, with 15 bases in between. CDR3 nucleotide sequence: TGTGCCAGCAGTATACTTAGCGGATCTTCCTACAATGAGCAGTTCTTC. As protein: CASSILSGSSYNEQFF.

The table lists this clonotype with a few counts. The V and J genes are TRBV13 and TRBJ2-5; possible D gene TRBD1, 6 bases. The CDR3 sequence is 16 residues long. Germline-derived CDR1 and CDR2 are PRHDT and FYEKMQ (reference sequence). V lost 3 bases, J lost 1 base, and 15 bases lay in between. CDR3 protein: CASSFFPGQFQETQYF. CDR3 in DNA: TGTGCCAGCAGCTTTTTTCCCGGACAGTTCCAAGAGACCCAGTACTTC.

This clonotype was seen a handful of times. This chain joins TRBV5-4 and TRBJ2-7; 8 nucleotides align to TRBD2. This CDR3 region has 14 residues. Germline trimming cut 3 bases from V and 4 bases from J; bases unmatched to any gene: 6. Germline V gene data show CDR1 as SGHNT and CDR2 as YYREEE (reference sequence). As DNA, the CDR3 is TGTGCCAGCAGCTCAGCGGGAGCCCATTACGAGCAGTACTTC. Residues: CASSSAGAHYEQYF.

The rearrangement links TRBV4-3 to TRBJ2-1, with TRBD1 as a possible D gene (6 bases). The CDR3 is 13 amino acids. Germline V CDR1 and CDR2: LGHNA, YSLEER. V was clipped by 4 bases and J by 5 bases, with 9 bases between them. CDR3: CASSRGPHNEQFF. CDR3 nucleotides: TGCGCCAGCAGCCGGGGGCCCCACAATGAGCAGTTCTTC.

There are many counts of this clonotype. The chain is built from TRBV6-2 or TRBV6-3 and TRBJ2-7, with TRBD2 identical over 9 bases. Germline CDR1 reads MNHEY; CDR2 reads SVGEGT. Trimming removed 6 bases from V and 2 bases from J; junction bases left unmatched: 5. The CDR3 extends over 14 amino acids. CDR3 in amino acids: CASSHLAGPYEQYF. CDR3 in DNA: TGTGCCAGCAGCCACCTAGCGGGACCCTACGAGCAGTACTTC.

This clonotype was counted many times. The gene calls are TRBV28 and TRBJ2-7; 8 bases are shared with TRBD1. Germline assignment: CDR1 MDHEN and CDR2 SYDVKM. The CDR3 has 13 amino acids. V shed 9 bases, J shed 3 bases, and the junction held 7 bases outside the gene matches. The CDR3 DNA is TGTGCCAGTTTAACAGGGGGAGGCTACGAGCAGTACTTC. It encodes CASLTGGGYEQYF.

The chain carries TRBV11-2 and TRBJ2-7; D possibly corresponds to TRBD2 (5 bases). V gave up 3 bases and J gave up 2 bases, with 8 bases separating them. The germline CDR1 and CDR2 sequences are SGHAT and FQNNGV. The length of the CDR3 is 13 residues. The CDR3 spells CASSLRVAYEQYF. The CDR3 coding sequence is TGTGCCAGCAGCTTGAGGGTCGCCTACGAGCAGTACTTC.

In nucleotides, the CDR3 is TGTGCCAGCAGCCCGACTTCGGACAGGGACTACGAGCAGTACTTC. Its translation: CASSPTSDRDYEQYF. This chain links TRBV7-3 with TRBJ2-7; TRBD1 matches at 8 bases. Per germline, CDR1 SGHTA and CDR2 FQGTGA. The V segment lost 5 bases and the J segment 3 bases; nucleotides outside the gene matches: 9. This CDR3 is built from 15 residues.

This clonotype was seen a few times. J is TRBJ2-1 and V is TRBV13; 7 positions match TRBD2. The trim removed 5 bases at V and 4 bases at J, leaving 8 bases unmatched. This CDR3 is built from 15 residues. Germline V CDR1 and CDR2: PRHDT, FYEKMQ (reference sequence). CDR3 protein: CASSRLQLAYNEQFF. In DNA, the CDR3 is TGTGCCAGCAGCCGCCTTCAACTAGCGTACAATGAGCAGTTCTTC.

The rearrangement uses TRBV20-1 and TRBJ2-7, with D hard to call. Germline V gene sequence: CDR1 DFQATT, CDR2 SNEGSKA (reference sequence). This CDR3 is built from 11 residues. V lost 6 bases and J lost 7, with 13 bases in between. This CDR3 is CSAHPRIEQYF. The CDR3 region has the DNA TGCAGTGCCCACCCCCGGATAGAGCAGTACTTC.

The chain's CDR3 is CASSPSDSSYNEQFF. The DNA for the CDR3 is TGTGCCAGCTCACCCTCGGACAGCTCCTACAATGAGCAGTTCTTC. The chain joins TRBV18 to TRBJ2-1; D perhaps matches TRBD1 (6 bases). Germline V gives CDR1 KGHSH, CDR2 LQKENI. The CDR3 has 15 residues. Trimming stripped 3 bases from V and 0 bases from J, with 9 bases between.